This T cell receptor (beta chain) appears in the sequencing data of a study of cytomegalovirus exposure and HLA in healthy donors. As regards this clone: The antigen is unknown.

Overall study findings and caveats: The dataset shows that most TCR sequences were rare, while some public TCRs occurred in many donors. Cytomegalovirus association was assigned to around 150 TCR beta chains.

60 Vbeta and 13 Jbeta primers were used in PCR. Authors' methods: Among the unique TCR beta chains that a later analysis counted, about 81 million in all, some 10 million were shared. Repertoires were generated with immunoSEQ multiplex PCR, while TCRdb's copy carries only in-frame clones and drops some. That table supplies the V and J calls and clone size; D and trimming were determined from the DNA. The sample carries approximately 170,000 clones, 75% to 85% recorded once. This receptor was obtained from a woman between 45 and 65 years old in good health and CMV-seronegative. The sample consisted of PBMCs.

CDR3 residues: CASSLTPGMNTEAFF. The CDR3 bases are TGTGCCAGCAGCTTAACCCCCGGGATGAACACTGAAGCTTTCTTT. The V call is TRBV11-2, the J call TRBJ1-1; D unclear. V was clipped by 2 bases and J by 0 bases, with 10 bases between them. The germline gives CDR1 SGHAT, CDR2 FQNNGV. CDR3 size: 15 residues.